Shown below are 12 T cell receptor beta chains from a single sample sequenced in a study of T cell clones after liver transplantation. TCRdb's table, derived via immunoSEQ multiplex PCR, lists solely in-frame clones and lacks some. The sample has 85,000 to 110,000 clones, around 84% seen once. The material sequenced was CD4+ T cells from blood, taken approximately 50 months after liver transplant. These receptor sequences come from a human patient who received a liver transplant. The T cells may come from the graft donor.

The chain employs TRBV19 and TRBJ2-3; no clear D gene. Germline V gene data show CDR1 as LNHDA and CDR2 as SQIVND (reference sequence). The CDR3 covers 13 residues. V shed 2 bases and J shed 2 bases, with 5 bases lying between them. CDR3 loop: CASSISPTDTQYF. In nucleotides, the CDR3 is TGTGCCAGTAGTATATCCCCCACAGATACGCAGTATTTT. Supplemented by reference TRBV19 and TRBJ2-3, the full variable domain reads DGGITQSPKYLFRKEGQNVTLSCEQNLNHDAMYWYRQDPGQGLRLIYYSQIVNDFQKGDIAEGYSVSREKKESFPLTVTSAQKNPTAFYLCASSISPTDTQYFGPGTRLTVL.

The chain is built from TRBV27 and TRBJ2-7; 7 bases are a match to TRBD1. Germline CDR1 reads MNHEY; CDR2 reads SMNVEV (reference sequence). The CDR3 totals 15 residues. With V trimmed by 2 bases and J by 1 base, 5 bases remained unmatched. As DNA, the CDR3 is TGTGCCAGCAGTTTAAAGGGACAGCCTTCCTACGAGCAGTACTTC. It is translated as CASSLKGQPSYEQYF.

The chain carries TRBV7-9 and TRBJ1-4, with TRBD1 identical over 7 bases. The germline V gene encodes CDR1 SEHNR and CDR2 FQNEAQ (reference sequence). The length of the CDR3 is 16 residues. Unmatched junction bases numbered 9, after V lost 0 bases and J lost 8 bases. CDR3 region: CASSLAPTGSGEKLFF. CDR3 nucleotides: TGTGCCAGCAGCTTAGCGCCGACAGGGAGCGGGGAAAAACTGTTTTTT. The whole variable domain, filled in from reference TRBV7-9 and TRBJ1-4, reads DTGVSQNPRHKITKRGQNVTFRCDPISEHNRLYWYRQTLGQGPEFLTYFQNEAQLEKSRLLSDRFSAERPKGSFSTLEIQRTEQGDSAMYLCASSLAPTGSGEKLFFGSGTQLSVL.

J is TRBJ1-1 and V is TRBV20-1; D is unresolved. V lost 6 bases, J lost 1 base, and 6 bases lay in between. The germline CDR1 and CDR2 sequences are DFQATT and SNEGSKA (reference sequence). This CDR3 region has 11 residues. The CDR3 DNA follows: TGCAGTGCCCCCGGGAACACTGAAGCTTTCTTT. The encoded protein is CSAPGNTEAFF.

The rearrangement uses TRBV6-5 and TRBJ1-1; TRBD1 might be the D (5 bases). The germline gives CDR1 MNHEY, CDR2 SVGAGI. The length of the CDR3 is 15 residues. The V end lost 7 bases, the J end lost 10 bases, and 25 bases lay between the germline ends. The DNA for the CDR3 is TGTGCCAGCACCCCGGCTTTGTATGAGGGGCGCGCAGCTTTCTTT. Its translation is CASTPALYEGRAAFF.

A few counts support this clone. V usage is TRBV20-1 and J usage is TRBJ1-1, with TRBD1 matching over 8 bases. Germline V CDR1 and CDR2: DFQATT, SNEGSKA (reference sequence). This CDR3 has 11 amino acids. The ends lost 5 bases at V and 6 bases at J; junction bases unmatched: 2. The chain's CDR3 is CSAVDRAEAFF. DNA for the CDR3: TGCAGTGCTGTGGACAGGGCTGAAGCTTTCTTT.

The rearrangement links TRBV4-2 to TRBJ2-7, with a tentative D call TRBD2 (5 bases). This CDR3 spans 17 amino acids. Trimming took 0 bases from V and 2 from J, leaving 17 bases between them. Germline V gene sequence: CDR1 LGHNA, CDR2 YNFKEQ. CDR3 amino acids: CASSQDERAGQAYEQYF. The CDR3 region has the DNA TGTGCCAGCAGCCAAGATGAGAGGGCAGGTCAGGCCTACGAGCAGTACTTC.

This clone has just a few counts. The J gene is TRBJ2-1, the V gene TRBV19; no firm D call. CDR3 size: 14 residues. Trimming pared 10 bases from V and 0 bases from J, leaving 13 bases between. Germline V gene sequence: CDR1 LNHDA, CDR2 SQIVND (reference sequence). The CDR3 DNA sequence: TGTGCCACCTCTTCCCCAAGCTCCTACAATGAGCAGTTCTTC. Its translation: CATSSPSSYNEQFF.

The chain employs TRBV6-5 and TRBJ1-2, with no clear D. Germline V lookup: CDR1 MNHEY, CDR2 SVGAGI. The V and J ends lost 6 bases and 2 bases respectively, with 10 bases between them. This CDR3 region has 13 residues. The CDR3 reads CASSHGRNYGYTF. CDR3 nucleotide sequence: TGTGCCAGCAGCCACGGGCGGAACTATGGCTACACCTTC.

V and J are TRBV7-2 and TRBJ2-6; D call uncertain. The CDR3 covers 14 residues. Trimming removed 8 bases from V and 2 bases from J, with 10 bases in between. CDR1 and CDR2 (germline): SGHTA, FQGNSA. The CDR3 loop is CASSEAAGANVLTF. CDR3 nucleotides: TGTGCCAGCTCTGAGGCCGCTGGGGCCAACGTCCTGACTTTC.

This chain links TRBV4-2 with TRBJ2-7, with 9 bases fitting TRBD1. Germline V gene lookup returns CDR1 LGHNA and CDR2 YNFKEQ. V was pared by 6 bases and J by 2 bases, with 8 bases of the junction left unmatched. The CDR3 runs 15 residues. The DNA for the CDR3 is TGTGCCAGCAGGCCAACACGGGACAGGGCCTACGAGCAGTACTTC. Translation gives CASRPTRDRAYEQYF.

V is TRBV6-1 and J is TRBJ2-1; 8 positions match TRBD2. This CDR3 contains 15 residues. Germline CDR1 reads MNHNS; CDR2 reads SASEGT. V shed 6 bases, J shed 3 bases, and the junction held 7 bases outside the gene matches. CDR3 DNA sequence: TGTGCCAGCAGGTTGACGGGAGGGCTCTACAATGAGCAGTTCTTC. Encoded protein: CASRLTGGLYNEQFF.